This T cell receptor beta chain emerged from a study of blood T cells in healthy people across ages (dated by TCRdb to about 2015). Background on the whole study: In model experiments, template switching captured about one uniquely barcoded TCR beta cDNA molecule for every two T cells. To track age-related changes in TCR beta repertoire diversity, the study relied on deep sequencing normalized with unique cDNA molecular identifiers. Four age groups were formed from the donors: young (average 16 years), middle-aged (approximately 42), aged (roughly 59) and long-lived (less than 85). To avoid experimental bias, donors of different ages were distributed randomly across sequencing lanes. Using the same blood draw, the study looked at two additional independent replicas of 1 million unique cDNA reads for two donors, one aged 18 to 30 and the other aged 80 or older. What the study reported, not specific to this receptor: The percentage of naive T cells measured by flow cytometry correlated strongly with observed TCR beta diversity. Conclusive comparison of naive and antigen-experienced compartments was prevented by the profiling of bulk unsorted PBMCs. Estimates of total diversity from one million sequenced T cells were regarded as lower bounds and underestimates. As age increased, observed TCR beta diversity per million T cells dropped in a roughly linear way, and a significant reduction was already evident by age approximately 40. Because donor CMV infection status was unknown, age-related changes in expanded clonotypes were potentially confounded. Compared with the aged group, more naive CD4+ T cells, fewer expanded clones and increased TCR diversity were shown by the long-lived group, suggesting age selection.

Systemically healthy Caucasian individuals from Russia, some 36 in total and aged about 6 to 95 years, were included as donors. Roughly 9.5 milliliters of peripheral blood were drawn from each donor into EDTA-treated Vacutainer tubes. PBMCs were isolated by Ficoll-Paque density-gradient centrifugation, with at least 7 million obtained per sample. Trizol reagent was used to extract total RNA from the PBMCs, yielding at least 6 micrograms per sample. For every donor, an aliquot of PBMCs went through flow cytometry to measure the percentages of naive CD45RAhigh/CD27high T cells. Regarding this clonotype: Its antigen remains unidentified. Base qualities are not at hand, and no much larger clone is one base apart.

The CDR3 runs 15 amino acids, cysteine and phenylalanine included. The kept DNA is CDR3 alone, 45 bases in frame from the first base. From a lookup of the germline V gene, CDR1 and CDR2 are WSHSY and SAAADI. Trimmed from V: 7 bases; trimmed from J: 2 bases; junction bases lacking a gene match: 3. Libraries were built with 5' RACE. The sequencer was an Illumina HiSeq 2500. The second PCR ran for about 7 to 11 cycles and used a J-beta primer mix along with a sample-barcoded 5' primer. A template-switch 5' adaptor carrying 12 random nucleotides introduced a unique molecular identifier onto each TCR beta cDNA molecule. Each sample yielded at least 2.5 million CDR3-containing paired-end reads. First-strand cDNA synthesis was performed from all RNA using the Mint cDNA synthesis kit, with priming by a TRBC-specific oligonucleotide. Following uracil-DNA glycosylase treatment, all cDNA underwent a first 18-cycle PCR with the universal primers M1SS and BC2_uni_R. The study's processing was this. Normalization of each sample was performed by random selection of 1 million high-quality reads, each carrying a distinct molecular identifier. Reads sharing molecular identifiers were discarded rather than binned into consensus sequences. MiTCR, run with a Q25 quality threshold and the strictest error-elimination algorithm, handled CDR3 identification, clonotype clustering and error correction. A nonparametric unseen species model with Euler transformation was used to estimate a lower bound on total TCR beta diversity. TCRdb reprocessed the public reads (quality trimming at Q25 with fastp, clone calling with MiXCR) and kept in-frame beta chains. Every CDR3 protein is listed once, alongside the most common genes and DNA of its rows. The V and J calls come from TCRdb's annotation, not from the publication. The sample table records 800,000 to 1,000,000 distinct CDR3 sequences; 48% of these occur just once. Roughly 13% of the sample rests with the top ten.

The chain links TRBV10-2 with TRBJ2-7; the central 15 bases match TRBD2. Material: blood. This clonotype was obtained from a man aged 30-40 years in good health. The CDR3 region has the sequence CASTGLAGGTYEQYF. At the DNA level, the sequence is TGCGCCAGCACCGGACTAGCGGGGGGGACCTACGAGCAGTACTTC.